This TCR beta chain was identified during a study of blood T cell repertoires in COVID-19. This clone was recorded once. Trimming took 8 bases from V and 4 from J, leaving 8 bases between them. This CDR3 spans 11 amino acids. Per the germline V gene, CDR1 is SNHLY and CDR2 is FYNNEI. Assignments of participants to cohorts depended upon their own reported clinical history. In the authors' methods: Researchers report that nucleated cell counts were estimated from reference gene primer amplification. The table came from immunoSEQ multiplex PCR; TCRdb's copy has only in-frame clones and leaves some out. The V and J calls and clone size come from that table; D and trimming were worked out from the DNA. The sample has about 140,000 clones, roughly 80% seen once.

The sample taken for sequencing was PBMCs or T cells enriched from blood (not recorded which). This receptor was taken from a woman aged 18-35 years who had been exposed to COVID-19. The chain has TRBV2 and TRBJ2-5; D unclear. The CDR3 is CASLRGETQYF. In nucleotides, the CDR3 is TGTGCCAGCTTGCGAGGAGAGACCCAGTACTTC.